This T cell receptor (beta chain) was captured in a study of CD8 T cell repertoires and HIV-1 epitope variants. In the study overall: Each of Twenty-five Gag and Nef epitope peptides stimulated a separate culture. Epitopes were three Gag families plus Nef HW9 and YT9.

Germline CDR1 is LGHNA and CDR2 is YSLEER. This CDR3 is 16 amino acids long. J was trimmed by 4 bases and V by 4 bases; bases with no gene match: 2. On the immunoSEQ platform, TCR beta CDR3s were sequenced at survey depth. The assay was immunoSEQ multiplex PCR, and TCRdb's table has in-frame clones only and misses some. Of more than 5,500 clones listed, approximately 66% are singletons. In regard to this clone: The target antigen is unknown.

The material sequenced was cultured CD8+ T cells derived from PBMCs. The source is a male donor with HIV. J is TRBJ2-1 and V is TRBV4-3; 15 bases map to TRBD2. This CDR3 is CASSRTSGGDYNEQFF. The CDR3 nucleotides read TGCGCCAGCAGCCGGACTAGCGGGGGGGATTACAATGAGCAGTTCTTC.